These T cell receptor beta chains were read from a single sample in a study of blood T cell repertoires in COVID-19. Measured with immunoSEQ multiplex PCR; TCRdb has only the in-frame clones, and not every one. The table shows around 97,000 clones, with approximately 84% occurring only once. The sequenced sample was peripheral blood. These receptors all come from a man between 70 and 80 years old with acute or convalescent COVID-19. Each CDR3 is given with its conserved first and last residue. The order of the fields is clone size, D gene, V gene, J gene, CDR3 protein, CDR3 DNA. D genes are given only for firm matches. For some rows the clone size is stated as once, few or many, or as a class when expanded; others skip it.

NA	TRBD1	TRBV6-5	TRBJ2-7	CASSRDRVAEQYF	TGTGCCAGCAGCCGGGACAGGGTGGCCGAGCAGTACTTC
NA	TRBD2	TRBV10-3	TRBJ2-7	CAIRGTSGETYEQYF	TGTGCCATCAGGGGGACTAGCGGAGAAACCTACGAGCAGTACTTC
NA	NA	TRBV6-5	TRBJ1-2	CASQPAGRYGYTF	TGTGCCAGCCAGCCGGCAGGGCGCTATGGCTACACCTTC
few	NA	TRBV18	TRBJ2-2	CASSPLREELFF	TGTGCCAGCTCACCGCTGCGAGAAGAGCTGTTTTTT
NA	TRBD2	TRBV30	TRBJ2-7	CAWSVGLAGGEQYF	TGTGCCTGGAGTGTTGGACTAGCGGGGGGCGAGCAGTACTTC
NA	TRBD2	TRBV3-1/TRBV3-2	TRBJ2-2	CASSHSRGGSLTGELFF	TGTGCCAGCAGCCATTCACGGGGGGGCAGTCTCACCGGGGAGCTGTTTTTT
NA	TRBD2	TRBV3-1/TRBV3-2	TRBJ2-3	CASSQSGLAGATDTQYF	TGTGCCAGCAGCCAATCGGGACTAGCGGGGGCCACAGATACGCAGTATTTT
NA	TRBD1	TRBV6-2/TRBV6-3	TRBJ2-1	CASSYGTGELF	TGTGCCAGCAGTTACGGGACAGGGGAACTCTTC
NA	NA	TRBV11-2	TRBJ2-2	CASSLAPGNIPPGELFF	TGTGCCAGCAGCTTAGCCCCCGGGAACATCCCTCCCGGGGAGCTGTTTTTT
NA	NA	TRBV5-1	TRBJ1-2	CASSLGSGDGYTF	TGCGCCAGCAGCTTGGGTTCAGGGGATGGCTACACCTTC
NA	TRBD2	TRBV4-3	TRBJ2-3	CASSQGLAGGRGTDTQYF	TGCGCCAGCAGCCAGGGACTAGCGGGAGGTCGGGGCACAGATACGCAGTATTTT
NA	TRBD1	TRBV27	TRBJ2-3	CASSLWGSGGQEQYF	TGTGCCAGCAGTTTATGGGGCTCCGGGGGACAGGAGCAGTATTTT
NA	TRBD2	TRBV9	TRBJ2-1	CASSPPSGRAFEQFF	TGTGCCAGCAGCCCTCCTAGCGGGAGGGCCTTTGAGCAGTTCTTC
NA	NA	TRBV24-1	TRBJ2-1	CATSEQGVGYNEQFF	TGTGCCACCAGTGAACAGGGAGTGGGTTACAATGAGCAGTTCTTC
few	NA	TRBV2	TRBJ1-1	CASSDWLGGTEAFF	TGTGCCAGCAGTGATTGGTTAGGGGGCACTGAAGCTTTCTTT
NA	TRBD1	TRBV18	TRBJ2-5	CASSPGQGAGETQYF	TGTGCCAGCTCACCCGGACAGGGGGCTGGGGAGACCCAGTACTTC
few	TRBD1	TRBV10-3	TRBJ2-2	CATLGQGNTGELFF	TGTGCCACCCTCGGACAGGGAAACACCGGGGAGCTGTTTTTT
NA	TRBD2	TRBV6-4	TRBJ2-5	CASSALAGAQETQYF	TGTGCCAGCAGCGCCCTAGCGGGGGCCCAAGAGACCCAGTACTTC
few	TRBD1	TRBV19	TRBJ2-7	CASSTRDRVYEQYF	TGTGCCAGTAGTACTAGGGACAGAGTCTACGAGCAGTACTTC
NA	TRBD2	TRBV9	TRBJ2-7	CASSVGSGGASYEQYF	TGTGCCAGCAGCGTAGGGAGCGGGGGGGCTTCCTACGAGCAGTACTTC
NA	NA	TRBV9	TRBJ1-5	CASSTPGANQPQHF	TGTGCCAGCAGCACTCCAGGGGCCAATCAGCCCCAGCATTTT
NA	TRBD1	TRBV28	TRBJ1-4	CASSPGGDNEKLFF	TGTGCCAGCAGCCCAGGGGGCGATAATGAAAAACTGTTTTTT
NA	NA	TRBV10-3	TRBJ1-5	CAISAGQLNQPQHF	TGTGCCATCAGTGCAGGACAGCTCAATCAGCCCCAGCATTTT
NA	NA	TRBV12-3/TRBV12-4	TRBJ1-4	CASSLSGKLFF	TGTGCCAGCAGTTTGAGCGGAAAACTGTTTTTT
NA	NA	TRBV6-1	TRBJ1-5	CASSEQYSNQPQHF	TGTGCCAGCAGTGAACAGTATAGCAATCAGCCCCAGCATTTT
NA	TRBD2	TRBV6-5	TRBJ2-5	CASSRTSQETQYF	TGTGCCAGCAGCCGGACTAGCCAAGAGACCCAGTACTTC
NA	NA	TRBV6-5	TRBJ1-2	CASSYRRQPFYGYTF	TGTGCCAGCAGTTACAGGAGACAGCCTTTTTATGGCTACACCTTC